The present T cell receptor (beta chain) was sequenced within a study of T cell changes during pregnancy in multiple sclerosis. Trimming left V 5 bases short and J 3 bases short, with 10 bases between. This CDR3 contains 13 residues. Germline V gene lookup returns CDR1 SGHTA and CDR2 FQGNSA. The method was immunoSEQ multiplex PCR; TCRdb's version includes in-frame clones alone and lacks a portion of them. The profile covers about 110,000 clones, with about 90% appearing a single time and over 1.5% taken by the ten largest. The V gene is TRBV7-2, the J gene TRBJ1-2; no clear D gene. The source material was peripheral blood, sampled before pregnancy. This TCR derives from a female donor with multiple sclerosis, enrolled in a pregnancy study. For the CDR3, the DNA is TGTGCCAGCAGCCGCAGGCCAGACTATGGCTACACCTTC. Its protein is CASSRRPDYGYTF.